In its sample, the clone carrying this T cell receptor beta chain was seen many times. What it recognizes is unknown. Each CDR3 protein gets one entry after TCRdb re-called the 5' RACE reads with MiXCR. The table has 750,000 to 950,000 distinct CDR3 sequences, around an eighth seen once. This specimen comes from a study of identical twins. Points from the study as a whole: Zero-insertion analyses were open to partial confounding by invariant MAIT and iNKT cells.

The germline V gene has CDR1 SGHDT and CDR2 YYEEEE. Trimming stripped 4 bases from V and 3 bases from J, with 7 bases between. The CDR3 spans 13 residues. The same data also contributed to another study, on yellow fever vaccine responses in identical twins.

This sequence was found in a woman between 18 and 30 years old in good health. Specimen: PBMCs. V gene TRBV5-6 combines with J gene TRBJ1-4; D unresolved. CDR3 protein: CASSDRANEKLFF. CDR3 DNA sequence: TGTGCCAGCAGCGACCGAGCTAATGAAAAACTGTTTTTT.